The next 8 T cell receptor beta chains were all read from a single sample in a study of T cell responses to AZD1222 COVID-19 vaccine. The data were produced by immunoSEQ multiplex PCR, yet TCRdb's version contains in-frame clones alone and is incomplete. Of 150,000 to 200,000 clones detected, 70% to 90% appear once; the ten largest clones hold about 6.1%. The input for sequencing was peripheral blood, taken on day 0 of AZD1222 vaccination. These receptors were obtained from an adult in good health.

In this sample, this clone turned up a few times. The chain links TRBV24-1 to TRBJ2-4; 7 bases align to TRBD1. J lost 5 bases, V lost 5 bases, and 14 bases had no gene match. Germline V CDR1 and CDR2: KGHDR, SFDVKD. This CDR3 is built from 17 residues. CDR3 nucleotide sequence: TGTGCCACCAGTGGGTATGTAAAGGAAACAGGGGAAAACATTCAGTACTTC. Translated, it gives CATSGYVKETGENIQYF.

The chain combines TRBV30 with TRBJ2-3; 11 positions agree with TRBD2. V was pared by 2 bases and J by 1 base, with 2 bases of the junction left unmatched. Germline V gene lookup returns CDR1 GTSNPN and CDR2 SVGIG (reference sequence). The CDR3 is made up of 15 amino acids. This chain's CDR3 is CAWSRGLAGTDTQYF. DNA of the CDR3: TGTGCCTGGAGTCGGGGACTAGCGGGCACAGATACGCAGTATTTT.

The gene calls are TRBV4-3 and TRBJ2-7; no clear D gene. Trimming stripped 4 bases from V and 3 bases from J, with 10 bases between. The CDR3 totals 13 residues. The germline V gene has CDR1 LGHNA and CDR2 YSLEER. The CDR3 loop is CASSPFRNYEQYF. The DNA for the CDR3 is TGCGCCAGCAGCCCTTTCCGTAACTACGAGCAGTACTTC.

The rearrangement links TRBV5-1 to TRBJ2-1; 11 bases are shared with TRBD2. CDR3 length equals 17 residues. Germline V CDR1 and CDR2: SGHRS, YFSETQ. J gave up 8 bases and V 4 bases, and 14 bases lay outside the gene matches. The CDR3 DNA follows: TGCGCCAGCAGCCCACCGGGACTAGCGGCGCTAGGAGATGAGCAGTTCTTC. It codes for CASSPPGLAALGDEQFF.

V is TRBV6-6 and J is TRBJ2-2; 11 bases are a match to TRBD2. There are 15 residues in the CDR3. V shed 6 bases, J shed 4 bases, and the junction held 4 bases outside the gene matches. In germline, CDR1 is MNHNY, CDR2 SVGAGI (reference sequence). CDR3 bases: TGTGCCAGCAGACCGGGACTAGCGGTCACCGGGGAGCTGTTTTTT. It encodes CASRPGLAVTGELFF.

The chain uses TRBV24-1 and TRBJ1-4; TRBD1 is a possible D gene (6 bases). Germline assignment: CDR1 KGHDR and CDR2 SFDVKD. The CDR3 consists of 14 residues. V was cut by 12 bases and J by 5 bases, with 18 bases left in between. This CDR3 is CALTSQGRNEKLFF. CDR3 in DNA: TGTGCCTTAACGTCACAGGGAAGGAATGAAAAACTGTTTTTT.

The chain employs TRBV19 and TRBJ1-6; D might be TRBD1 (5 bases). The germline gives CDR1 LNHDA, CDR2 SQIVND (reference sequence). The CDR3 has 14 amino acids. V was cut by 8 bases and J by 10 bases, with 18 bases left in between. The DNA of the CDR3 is TGTGCCAGTCGAATCGGGACCGGCGAATCACCCCTCCACTTT. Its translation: CASRIGTGESPLHF.

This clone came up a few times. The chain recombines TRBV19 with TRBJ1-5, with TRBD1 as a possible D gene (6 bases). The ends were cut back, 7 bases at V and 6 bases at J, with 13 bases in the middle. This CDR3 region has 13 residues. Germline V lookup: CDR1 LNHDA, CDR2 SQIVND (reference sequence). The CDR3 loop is CASMGQILQPQHF. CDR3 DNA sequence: TGTGCCAGTATGGGACAAATCCTTCAGCCCCAGCATTTT. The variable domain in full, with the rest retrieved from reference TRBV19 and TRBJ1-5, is DGGITQSPKYLFRKEGQNVTLSCEQNLNHDAMYWYRQDPGQGLRLIYYSQIVNDFQKGDIAEGYSVSREKKESFPLTVTSAQKNPTAFYLCASMGQILQPQHFGDGTRLSIL.